This T cell receptor (beta chain) is from a study of T-cell memory formation after mild COVID-19. Study background: Largely, TCR clusters stayed within a single donor.

Germline V CDR1 and CDR2: LNHDA, SQIVND (reference sequence). The V gene end was trimmed by 10 bases and the J gene end by 6 bases; junction bases not matched to a gene: 8. The CDR3 consists of 13 residues. TCRdb redid the calling of the 5' RACE reads with MiXCR, one entry per CDR3 protein. This table has about 340,000 distinct CDR3 sequences, 10% to 15% appearing once. The chain combines TRBV19 with TRBJ2-2; 7 bases align to TRBD1. The clonotype was recovered from a man between 18 and 35 years old who had mild COVID-19 (a few samples of this study predate the infection). Cell type and time point are not known. The source material was PBMCs or a T cell subset sorted from them (not recorded which). The CDR3 region has the DNA TGTGCCACTCGACAGGGTCCGCCCGGGGAGCTGTTTTTT. Its protein product is CATRQGPPGELFF.